This T cell receptor beta chain originates from a study of PD-L1 blockade in urothelial cancer. Time point meaning: pretreatment peripheral blood. With V trimmed by 6 bases and J by 0 bases, 7 bases remained unmatched. The CDR3 totals 16 residues. From germline, CDR1 is SNHLY and CDR2 FYNNEI. Clones were read by immunoSEQ multiplex PCR, and TCRdb kept only the in-frame ones, dropping some. The table shows tens of thousands of clones, with about 76% occurring only once. This clonotype was sampled from a man aged 65 to 85 with urothelial cancer. The input for sequencing was PBMCs, taken around atezolizumab (anti-PD-L1) treatment. The chain couples TRBV2 to TRBJ1-3, with 8 nucleotides matching TRBD1. The CDR3 DNA reads TGTGCCAGCAGACCCTCTACAGGGGGCTCTGGAAACACCATATATTTT. This sequence encodes CASRPSTGGSGNTIYF.